This T cell receptor beta chain was sequenced for a study of early T cells in non-severe SARS-CoV-2 infection. For the study at large: The study sequenced bulk RNA from unsorted whole blood, with chains unpaired.

Germline V gene data show CDR1 as SNHLY and CDR2 as FYNNEI. The CDR3 spans 14 residues. With 2 bases removed from V and 2 bases from J, the gap between germline ends came to 9 bases. Individual cDNA molecules received unique molecular identifiers during library preparation. One entry per CDR3 protein results from TCRdb running MiXCR on the 5' RACE reads. The sample lists 75,000 to 80,000 distinct CDR3 sequences, about 16% seen once, with about 3% in the top ten. V usage is TRBV2 and J usage is TRBJ1-1; tentatively, D is TRBD1 (5 bases). The source is an adult who was a healthcare worker with PCR-confirmed SARS-CoV-2 infection or an uninfected control (not recorded which). Sequencing was performed on whole blood. Here the CDR3 reads CASSERGSNTEAFF. The CDR3 DNA is TGTGCCAGCAGTGAACGGGGGTCTAACACTGAAGCTTTCTTT.